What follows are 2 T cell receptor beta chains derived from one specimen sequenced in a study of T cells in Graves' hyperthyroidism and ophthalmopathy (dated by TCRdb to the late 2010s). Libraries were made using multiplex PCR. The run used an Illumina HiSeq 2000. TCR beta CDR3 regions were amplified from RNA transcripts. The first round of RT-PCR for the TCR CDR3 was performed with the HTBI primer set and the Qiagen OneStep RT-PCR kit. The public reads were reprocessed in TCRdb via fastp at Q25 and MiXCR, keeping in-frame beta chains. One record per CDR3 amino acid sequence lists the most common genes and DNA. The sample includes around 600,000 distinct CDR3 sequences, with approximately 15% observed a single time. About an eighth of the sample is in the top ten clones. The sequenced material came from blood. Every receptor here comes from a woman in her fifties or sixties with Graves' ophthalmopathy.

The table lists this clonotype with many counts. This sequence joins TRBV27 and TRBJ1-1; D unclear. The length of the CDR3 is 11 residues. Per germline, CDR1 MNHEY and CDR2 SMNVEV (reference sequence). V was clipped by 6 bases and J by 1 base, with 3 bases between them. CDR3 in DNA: TGTGCCAGCAGATGGAACACTGAAGCTTTCTTT. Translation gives CASRWNTEAFF.

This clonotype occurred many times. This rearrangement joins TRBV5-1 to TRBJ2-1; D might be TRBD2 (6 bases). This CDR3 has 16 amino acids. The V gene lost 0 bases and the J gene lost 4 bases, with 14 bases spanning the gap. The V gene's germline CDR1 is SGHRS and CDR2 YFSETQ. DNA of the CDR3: TGCGCCAGCAGCTTGGTGGCGGGAAGATTATACAATGAGCAGTTCTTC. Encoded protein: CASSLVAGRLYNEQFF.